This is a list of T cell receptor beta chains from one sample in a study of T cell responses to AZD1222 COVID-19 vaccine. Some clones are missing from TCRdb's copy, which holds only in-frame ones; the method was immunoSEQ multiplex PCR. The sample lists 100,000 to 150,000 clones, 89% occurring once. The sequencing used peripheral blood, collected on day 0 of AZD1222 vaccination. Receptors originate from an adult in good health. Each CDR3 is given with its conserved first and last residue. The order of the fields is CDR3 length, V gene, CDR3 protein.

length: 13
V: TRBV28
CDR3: CASRAGLNTEAFF

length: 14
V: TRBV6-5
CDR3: CASRLGGAQETQYF

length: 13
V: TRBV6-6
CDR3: CASSSTGDYGYTF

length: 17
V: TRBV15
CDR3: CATSRGTGRSGANVLTF

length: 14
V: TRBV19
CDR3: CASSMARTYNEQFF

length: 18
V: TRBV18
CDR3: CASSPPGRGLGYPYEQYF

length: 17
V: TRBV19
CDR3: CASSILTSGRPTDTQYF

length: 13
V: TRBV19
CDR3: CASIGTEYSPLHF

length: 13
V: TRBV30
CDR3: CAWSGGLAYEQYF

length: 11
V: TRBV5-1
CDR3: CASSEDYEQYF

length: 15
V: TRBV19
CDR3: CASSRLGQGDQPQHF

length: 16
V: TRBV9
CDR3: CASSPHGTGGNEKLFF

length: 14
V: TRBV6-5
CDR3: CASRPAGQGYEQYF

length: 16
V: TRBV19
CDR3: CASSTSARALTDTQYF

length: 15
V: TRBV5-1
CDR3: CASSLGMRVNTEAFF

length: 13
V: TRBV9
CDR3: CASSVAWGHEQYF

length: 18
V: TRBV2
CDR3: CASSEAKASGSRLNEQFF

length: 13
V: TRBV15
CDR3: CATSRETGDEQYF

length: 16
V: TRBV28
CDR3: CASKVTGGVRVDEQYF

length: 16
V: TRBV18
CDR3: CASSPRGEGQVGEQFF

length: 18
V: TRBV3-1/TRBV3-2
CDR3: CASSQGDIRWFGSNEQYF

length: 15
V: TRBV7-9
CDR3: CASSSVHRQNTEAFF

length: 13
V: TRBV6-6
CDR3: CASRAQNRGNLYF

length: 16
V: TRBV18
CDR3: CASSPQRVPVSYEQYF

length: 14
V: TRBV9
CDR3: CASSEGADPGELFF

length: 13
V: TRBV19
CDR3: CASRKGVGSPLHF

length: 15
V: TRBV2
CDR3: CASSEWRGTLEKLFF

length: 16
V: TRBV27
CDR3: CASRDPVTGGSDTQYF

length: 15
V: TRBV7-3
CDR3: CASSPTAGAEQPQHF

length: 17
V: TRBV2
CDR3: CASSDPTGGTTVNEQFF

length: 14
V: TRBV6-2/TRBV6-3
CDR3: CASSYRSGPYEQYF

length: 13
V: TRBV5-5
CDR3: CASSLEARTEAFF

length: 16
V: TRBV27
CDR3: CASSLLGSSGTDTQYF

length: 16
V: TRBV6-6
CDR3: CASSHTSHTTTGELFF

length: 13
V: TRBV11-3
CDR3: CASSPGPRMGAFF

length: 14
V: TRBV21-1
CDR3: CASSKETSSEKLFF

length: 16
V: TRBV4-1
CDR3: CASSSGTGGKDYGYTF

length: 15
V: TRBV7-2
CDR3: CASSLVAGDTGELFF

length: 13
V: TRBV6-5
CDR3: CATLPPIYYGYTF

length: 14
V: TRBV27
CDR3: CASSGRQGTSPLHF

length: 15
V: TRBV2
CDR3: CASSELSQSGEKLFF

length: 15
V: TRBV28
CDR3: CASRSLAGGGNEQFF

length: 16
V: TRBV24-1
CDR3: CATSAGVGTKVNEAFF

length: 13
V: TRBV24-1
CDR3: CATSDPGQVGYTF

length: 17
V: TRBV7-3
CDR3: CASSIWTGTSSYNEQFF

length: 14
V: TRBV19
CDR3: CASSIGPVAEKLFF

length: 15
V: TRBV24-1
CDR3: CATSDRGLPPNEQFF

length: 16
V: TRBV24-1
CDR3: CATSDWAGGLYNEQFF

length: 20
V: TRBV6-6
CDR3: CASSPLFPLSTTGGDQPQHF

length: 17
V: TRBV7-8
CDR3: CASSPRQSGSSGNTIYF

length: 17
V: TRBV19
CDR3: CASSMVGFGVAKNIQYF

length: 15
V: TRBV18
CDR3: CASSPMGDGANVLTF

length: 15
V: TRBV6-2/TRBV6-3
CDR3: CASSYSDGGHVVKYF

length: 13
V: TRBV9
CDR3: CASSSGQGYGYTF

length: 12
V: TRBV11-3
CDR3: CASSRVGTEAFF